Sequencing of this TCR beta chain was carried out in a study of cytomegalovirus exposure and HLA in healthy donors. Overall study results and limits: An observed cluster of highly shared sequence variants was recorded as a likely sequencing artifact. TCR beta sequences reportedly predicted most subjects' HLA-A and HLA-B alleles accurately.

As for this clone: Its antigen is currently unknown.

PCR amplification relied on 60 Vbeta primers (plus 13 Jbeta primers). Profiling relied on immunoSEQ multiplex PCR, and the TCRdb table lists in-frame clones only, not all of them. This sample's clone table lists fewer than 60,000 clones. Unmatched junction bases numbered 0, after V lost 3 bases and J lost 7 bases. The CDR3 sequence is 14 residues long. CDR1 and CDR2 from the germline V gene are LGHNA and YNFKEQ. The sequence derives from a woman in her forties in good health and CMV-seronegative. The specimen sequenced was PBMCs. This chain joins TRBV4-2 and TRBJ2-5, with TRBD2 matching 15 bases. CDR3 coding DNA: TGTGCCAGCAGCCAGGGACTAGCGGGAGGGACCCAGTACTTC. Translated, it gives CASSQGLAGGTQYF.